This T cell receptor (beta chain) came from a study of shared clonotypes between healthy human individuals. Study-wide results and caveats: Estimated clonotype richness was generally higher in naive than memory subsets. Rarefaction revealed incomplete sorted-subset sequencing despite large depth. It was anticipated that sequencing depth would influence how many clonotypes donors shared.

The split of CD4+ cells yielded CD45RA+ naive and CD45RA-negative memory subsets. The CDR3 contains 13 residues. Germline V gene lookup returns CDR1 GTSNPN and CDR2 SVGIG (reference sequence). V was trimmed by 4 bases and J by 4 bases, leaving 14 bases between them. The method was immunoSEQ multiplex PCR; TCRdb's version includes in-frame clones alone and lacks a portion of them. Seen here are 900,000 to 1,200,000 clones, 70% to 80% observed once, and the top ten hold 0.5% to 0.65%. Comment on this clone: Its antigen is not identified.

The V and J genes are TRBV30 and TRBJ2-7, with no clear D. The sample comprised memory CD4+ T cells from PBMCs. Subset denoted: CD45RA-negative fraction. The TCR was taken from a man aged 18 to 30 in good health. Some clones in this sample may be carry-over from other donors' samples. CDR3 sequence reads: CAWTHPGGYEQYF. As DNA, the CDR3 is TGTGCCTGGACTCATCCGGGCGGTTACGAGCAGTACTTC.